The rows below give T cell receptor beta chains drawn from one sample of a study of regulatory T cells in long-lasting Graves disease. TCRdb re-called the multiplex PCR reads through MiXCR, storing one row per CDR3 protein. The sample has some 250,000 distinct CDR3 sequences; around 19% are singletons. The same data also contributed to another study, on T cells in Graves' hyperthyroidism and ophthalmopathy.

The source was peripheral blood mononuclear cells (PBMCs), collected at new diagnosis, from a patient treated with antithyroid drugs. These receptors all stem from a woman aged 25-40 years with Graves disease. The CDR3 runs from the conserved cysteine through the conserved F or W. D genes are given only for firm matches. The size of a clone is reported for some rows only, either as once, few or many, or as a class for expanded clones.

abundance	v_gene	j_gene	d_gene	CDR3nt	CDR3aa
many	TRBV11-1	TRBJ2-3	-	TGTGCCAGCAGCTTGGGGGTCGCAACAGATACGCAGTATTTT	CASSLGVATDTQYF
many	TRBV3-1	TRBJ1-1	-	TGTGCCAGCAGCCAGGGGGGGAGAGGAGCTGAAGCTTTCTTT	CASSQGGRGAEAFF
many	TRBV2	TRBJ2-7	-	TGTGCCAGCAGTGAAGGGATCCCCCCCACATGGCAGTACTTC	CASSEGIPPTWQYF
many	TRBV28	TRBJ2-2	-	TGTGCCAGCAGTTCGCCCAGGGCAGGGTCCAACACCGGGGAGCTGTTTTTT	CASSSPRAGSNTGELFF
many	TRBV20-1	TRBJ1-2	-	TGCAGTGCTAGAGATGATCAAGATGGCTACACCTTC	CSARDDQDGYTF
many	TRBV6-2/TRBV6-3	TRBJ2-7	-	TGTGCCAGCAATGGGGGGATCACCTACGAGCAGTACTTC	CASNGGITYEQYF
many	TRBV11-2	TRBJ1-2	-	TGTGCCAGCAGCTTAGATCGGGGCCCCAGCGGCTACACCTTC	CASSLDRGPSGYTF
many	TRBV11-2	TRBJ1-2	TRBD1	TGTGCCAGCAGCTATACAGGGGGCGCTGGCTATGGCTACACCTTC	CASSYTGGAGYGYTF
-	TRBV20-1	TRBJ2-1	-	TGCAGTGCTAGTAGGACGGGGAATGAGCAGTTCTTC	CSASRTGNEQFF
many	TRBV12-3/TRBV12-4	TRBJ1-2	-	TGTGCCAGCAGTTTAGTGGTGGGGGAACCCTATGGCTACACCTTC	CASSLVVGEPYGYTF
many	TRBV12-3/TRBV12-4	TRBJ1-1	-	TGTGCCAGCAGACAGGGTATGAAGGCTTTCTTT	CASRQGMKAFF